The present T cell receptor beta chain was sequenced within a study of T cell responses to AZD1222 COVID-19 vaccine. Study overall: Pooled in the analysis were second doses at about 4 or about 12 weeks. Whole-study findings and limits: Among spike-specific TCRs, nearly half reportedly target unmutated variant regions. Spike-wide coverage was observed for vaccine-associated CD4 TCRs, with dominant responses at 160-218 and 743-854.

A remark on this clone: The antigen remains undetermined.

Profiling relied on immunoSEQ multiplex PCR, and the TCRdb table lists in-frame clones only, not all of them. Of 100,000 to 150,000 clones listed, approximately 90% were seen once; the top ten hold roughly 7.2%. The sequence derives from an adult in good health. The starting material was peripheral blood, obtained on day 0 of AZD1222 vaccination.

CDR3 residues: CASSPLGRPTQYF. DNA for the CDR3: TGTGCCAGCAGCCCCCTCGGGAGACCGACCCAGTACTTC. This chain links TRBV7-3 with TRBJ2-5, with D perhaps matching TRBD2 (6 bases). CDR3 length: 13 amino acids. CDR1 and CDR2 from the germline V gene are SGHTA and FQGTGA. Trimming removed 5 bases at V and 7 bases at J, with 14 bases between.